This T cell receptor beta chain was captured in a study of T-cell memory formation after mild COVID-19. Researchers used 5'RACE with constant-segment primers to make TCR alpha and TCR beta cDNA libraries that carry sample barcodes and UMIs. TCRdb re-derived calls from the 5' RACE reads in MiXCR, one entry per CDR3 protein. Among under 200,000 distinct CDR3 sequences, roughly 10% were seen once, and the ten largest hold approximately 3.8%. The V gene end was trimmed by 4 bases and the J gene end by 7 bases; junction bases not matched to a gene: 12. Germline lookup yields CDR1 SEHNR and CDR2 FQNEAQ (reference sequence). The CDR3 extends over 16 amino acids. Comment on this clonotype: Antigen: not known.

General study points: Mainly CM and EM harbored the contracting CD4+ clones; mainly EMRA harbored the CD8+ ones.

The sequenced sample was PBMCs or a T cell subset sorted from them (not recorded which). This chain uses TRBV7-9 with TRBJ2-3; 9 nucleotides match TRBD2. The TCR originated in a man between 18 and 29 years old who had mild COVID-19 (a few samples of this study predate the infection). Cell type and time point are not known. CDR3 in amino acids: CASSSVGAGGAYTQYF. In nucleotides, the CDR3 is TGTGCCAGCAGCTCGGTCGGAGCGGGGGGTGCATATACGCAGTATTTT.